A selection of T cell receptor beta chains follows, all from one sample in a study of T-cell reconstitution after alpha-beta-depleted transplantation in children. Via MiXCR, TCRdb re-called the PCR reads, giving one row per CDR3 protein. Of hundreds of thousands of distinct CDR3 sequences listed, approximately 17% are singletons. The source was PBMCs, mostly from graft donor cells, collected 360 days after TCRalphabeta/CD19-depleted stem cell transplant. All receptors come from a male patient under 10 years old who had a stem cell transplant for acute lymphoblastic leukemia, so the T cells may come from the graft donor. Each CDR3 is given with its conserved first and last residue. D genes are given only for firm matches. Size values are once, few and many counts, or a class for expanded clones, and some rows have none.

CDR3 DNA	CDR3 protein	J gene	V gene	clone size	D gene
TGTGCCAGCAGCTCCCGGGACTACAATGAGCAGTTCTTC	CASSSRDYNEQFF	TRBJ2-1	TRBV7-9	.	.
TGTGCCAGCAGTTTATCGGGACAGGGGGAGACCCAGTACTTC	CASSLSGQGETQYF	TRBJ2-5	TRBV12-3/TRBV12-4	.	TRBD1
TGTGCCAGCAGACCCCGGACCCAGGCAACTGGGGCCAACGTCCTGACTTTC	CASRPRTQATGANVLTF	TRBJ2-6	TRBV7-8	.	.
TGTGCCACCTTTAGGACAGGCCCCTTCTATGGCTACACCTTC	CATFRTGPFYGYTF	TRBJ1-2	TRBV28	.	TRBD1
TGTGCCGCGTCTAGCGGGGGGTCTTTGGTGGATACGCAGTATTTT	CAASSGGSLVDTQYF	TRBJ2-3	TRBV7-2	.	TRBD2
TGTGCCAGCAGCCAAGCTAGCGGGGGGCGGTACGAGCAGTACTTC	CASSQASGGRYEQYF	TRBJ2-7	TRBV14	.	TRBD2
TGTGCCAGCAGCCCGGCCCTCCTAGGCGTAACCGGGGAGCTGTTTTTT	CASSPALLGVTGELFF	TRBJ2-2	TRBV13	few	.
TGCAGCGTTGGACAGGGGCTGTATGGCTACACCTTC	CSVGQGLYGYTF	TRBJ1-2	TRBV29-1	few	TRBD1
TGCAGTGCTAGATTACGGCCCCACAGGGGAGGAAGCAATCAGCCCCAGCATTTT	CSARLRPHRGGSNQPQHF	TRBJ1-5	TRBV20-1	.	TRBD1
TGCAGTGCTAGTCCCCTGGCGGGGGAGACCCAGTACTTC	CSASPLAGETQYF	TRBJ2-5	TRBV20-1	.	.
TGCAGTGCTGGAGATACCTACGAGCAGTACTTC	CSAGDTYEQYF	TRBJ2-7	TRBV20-1	many	.
TGTGCCAGCAGTTATCCGGGGTATGAGCAGTTCTTC	CASSYPGYEQFF	TRBJ2-1	TRBV6-2/TRBV6-3	many	.
TGCGCCAGCAGCTATCGACAGGGGTACACTGAAGCTTTCTTT	CASSYRQGYTEAFF	TRBJ1-1	TRBV4-3	few	TRBD1
TGTGCCAGCAGCTTAGGTTTTAGCGGGGCATCCTACGAGCAGTACTTC	CASSLGFSGASYEQYF	TRBJ2-7	TRBV11-2	.	TRBD2
TGTGCCAGCGGACCGAATGCAGATACGCAGTATTTT	CASGPNADTQYF	TRBJ2-3	TRBV12-3/TRBV12-4	.	.
TGCGCCAGCAGCTTTCAGGGGGGGAGTGAGACCCAGTACTTC	CASSFQGGSETQYF	TRBJ2-5	TRBV10-2	.	.
TGCGCCAGCAGCTTGGCAAGTGGTCTCACCGGGGAGCTGTTTTTT	CASSLASGLTGELFF	TRBJ2-2	TRBV5-1	.	.
TGTGCCAGCAGTCGGGAGACTTCCTACACAGATACGCAGTATTTT	CASSRETSYTDTQYF	TRBJ2-3	TRBV2	.	.
TGTGCCAGCAGCTTAAATACCCAGGGAACCTCCTACGAGCAGTACTTC	CASSLNTQGTSYEQYF	TRBJ2-7	TRBV7-8	.	.
TGTGCCAGCAGTTACCCCGGACAGGGCAATCAGCCCCAGCATTTT	CASSYPGQGNQPQHF	TRBJ1-5	TRBV6-2/TRBV6-3	few	TRBD1
TGTGCCAGCAGTGCCCAACTCGATCTAGAGACCCAGTACTTC	CASSAQLDLETQYF	TRBJ2-5	TRBV12-3/TRBV12-4	many	.
TGTGCCTGGAGTTTCGGGATGCGAAGGAACACCGGGGAGCTGTTTTTT	CAWSFGMRRNTGELFF	TRBJ2-2	TRBV30	.	.
TGTGCCAGCATATACCGGAGGGGGGAAGCTTTCTTT	CASIYRRGEAFF	TRBJ1-1	TRBV28	few	.
TGTGCCACCAGCAGAGGGGCGATAGCGGGAGGCACCGGGGAGCTGTTTTTT	CATSRGAIAGGTGELFF	TRBJ2-2	TRBV15	.	TRBD2
TGTGCCAGCAGTCCTCCGGCGGGGGACAGGGATATCTATGGCTACACCTTC	CASSPPAGDRDIYGYTF	TRBJ1-2	TRBV7-9	.	TRBD1
TGTGCCAGCAGTTACTCGGACCTTGTAAACGAGCAGTACTTC	CASSYSDLVNEQYF	TRBJ2-7	TRBV6-5	.	.
TGTGCCAGCAGCTCACAGAGGGGGAGAGGGTCTAATTCACCCCTCCACTTT	CASSSQRGRGSNSPLHF	TRBJ1-6	TRBV11-2	.	.
TGTGCCAGCAGACCGGGAAAGTCCCCGAATGAGCAGTTCTTC	CASRPGKSPNEQFF	TRBJ2-1	TRBV6-2/TRBV6-3	few	.
TGTGCCAGCAGCTTAGCAGGGGGCGCTTCTGCTGAGCAGTTCTTC	CASSLAGGASAEQFF	TRBJ2-1	TRBV12-3/TRBV12-4	few	TRBD1
TGTGCCAGTAGTACTAGCGGGGGAGGATCCTACGAGCAGTACTTC	CASSTSGGGSYEQYF	TRBJ2-7	TRBV19	.	TRBD2
TGTGCCAGCAGCTTACAGCTCACAGATACGCAGTATTTT	CASSLQLTDTQYF	TRBJ2-3	TRBV5-6	.	.
TGTGCCATCAAGCAGGGGATCACCGGGGAGCTGTTTTTT	CAIKQGITGELFF	TRBJ2-2	TRBV6-1	.	.
TGTGCCTGGAGTAGGTTGGGGAGTCCCCTCCACTTT	CAWSRLGSPLHF	TRBJ1-6	TRBV30	.	.
TGTGCCAGCAGTGAAGGGACGGTAAAAGCTTTCTTT	CASSEGTVKAFF	TRBJ1-1	TRBV6-1	many	.
TGTGCCAGCAGCTCGGAGTGGCGGGGGGGACGAGAGACCCAGTACTTC	CASSSEWRGGRETQYF	TRBJ2-5	TRBV7-2	.	TRBD2
TGCGCCAGCAGCTGGGACGGACGCAGCTCCTACGAGCAGTACTTC	CASSWDGRSSYEQYF	TRBJ2-7	TRBV5-1	few	.
TGCGCCAGCAGCCAAAAGGCACTCGGGATCTCTGGAAACACCATATATTTT	CASSQKALGISGNTIYF	TRBJ1-3	TRBV4-1	few	.
TGTGCCACCAGCAGAGATATCAGGGAGCAGTACTTC	CATSRDIREQYF	TRBJ2-7	TRBV15	.	.
TGCAGTGCTAGGGAGCTAGGGCCACCCCTCCACTTT	CSARELGPPLHF	TRBJ1-6	TRBV20-1	few	.
TGTGCCAGCAGCCGGGACACCCCATCCGGGGAGCTGTTTTTT	CASSRDTPSGELFF	TRBJ2-2	TRBV2	.	.
TGTGCCAGCAGCTTAGGACTAGCGATAATAGCCAAAAACATTCAGTACTTC	CASSLGLAIIAKNIQYF	TRBJ2-4	TRBV7-2	.	TRBD2
TGTGCCAGCAGCCAGCCATCCGGGACAGGGCCCTTCGAGCAGTACTTC	CASSQPSGTGPFEQYF	TRBJ2-7	TRBV3-1	.	TRBD1
TGCGCCAGCAGCCAAGTCGGGGCGGGAGGAGGAGAGACCCAGTACTTC	CASSQVGAGGGETQYF	TRBJ2-5	TRBV4-3	many	TRBD2
TGCAGTGCTAGAGATGATTCAGGGTTCAATCAGCCCCAGCATTTT	CSARDDSGFNQPQHF	TRBJ1-5	TRBV20-1	many	.
TGTGCCAGCAGCGTAGGTAACACCGGGGAGCTGTTTTTT	CASSVGNTGELFF	TRBJ2-2	TRBV9	many	.
TGCAGTGCTAGCCAACAGGGCTATGGCTACACCTTC	CSASQQGYGYTF	TRBJ1-2	TRBV20-1	few	.
TGTGCCAGCAGTCGCGAGGTTGGCAATGAGCAGTTCTTC	CASSREVGNEQFF	TRBJ2-1	TRBV6-1	few	.
TGTGCCAGCAGTTTAGCGGGGGCTGAACCTTTCTTT	CASSLAGAEPFF	TRBJ1-1	TRBV12-3/TRBV12-4	.	.
TGTGCCAGCAGCTCACAGTTCTACAATGAGCAGTTCTTC	CASSSQFYNEQFF	TRBJ2-1	TRBV25-1	few	.
TGTGCCAGCAGCACCCGGACTCGCTCGAACACTGAAGCTTTCTTT	CASSTRTRSNTEAFF	TRBJ1-1	TRBV7-9	few	.
TGTGCCAGCAGCCCGGTTCAGGAGACCCAGTACTTC	CASSPVQETQYF	TRBJ2-5	TRBV11-2	many	.
TGCGCCAGCACCCGAGGGGCGGTAGCGGGGGGCACAGATACGCAGTATTTT	CASTRGAVAGGTDTQYF	TRBJ2-3	TRBV4-1	few	TRBD2
TGTGCCAGCAGCTTGGGGGGTGGGACCCAGTACTTC	CASSLGGGTQYF	TRBJ2-5	TRBV7-2	.	.
TGTGCCAGCAGACCCTCCGGGGACAGCTATAATTCACCCCTCCACTTT	CASRPSGDSYNSPLHF	TRBJ1-6	TRBV5-8	many	TRBD1